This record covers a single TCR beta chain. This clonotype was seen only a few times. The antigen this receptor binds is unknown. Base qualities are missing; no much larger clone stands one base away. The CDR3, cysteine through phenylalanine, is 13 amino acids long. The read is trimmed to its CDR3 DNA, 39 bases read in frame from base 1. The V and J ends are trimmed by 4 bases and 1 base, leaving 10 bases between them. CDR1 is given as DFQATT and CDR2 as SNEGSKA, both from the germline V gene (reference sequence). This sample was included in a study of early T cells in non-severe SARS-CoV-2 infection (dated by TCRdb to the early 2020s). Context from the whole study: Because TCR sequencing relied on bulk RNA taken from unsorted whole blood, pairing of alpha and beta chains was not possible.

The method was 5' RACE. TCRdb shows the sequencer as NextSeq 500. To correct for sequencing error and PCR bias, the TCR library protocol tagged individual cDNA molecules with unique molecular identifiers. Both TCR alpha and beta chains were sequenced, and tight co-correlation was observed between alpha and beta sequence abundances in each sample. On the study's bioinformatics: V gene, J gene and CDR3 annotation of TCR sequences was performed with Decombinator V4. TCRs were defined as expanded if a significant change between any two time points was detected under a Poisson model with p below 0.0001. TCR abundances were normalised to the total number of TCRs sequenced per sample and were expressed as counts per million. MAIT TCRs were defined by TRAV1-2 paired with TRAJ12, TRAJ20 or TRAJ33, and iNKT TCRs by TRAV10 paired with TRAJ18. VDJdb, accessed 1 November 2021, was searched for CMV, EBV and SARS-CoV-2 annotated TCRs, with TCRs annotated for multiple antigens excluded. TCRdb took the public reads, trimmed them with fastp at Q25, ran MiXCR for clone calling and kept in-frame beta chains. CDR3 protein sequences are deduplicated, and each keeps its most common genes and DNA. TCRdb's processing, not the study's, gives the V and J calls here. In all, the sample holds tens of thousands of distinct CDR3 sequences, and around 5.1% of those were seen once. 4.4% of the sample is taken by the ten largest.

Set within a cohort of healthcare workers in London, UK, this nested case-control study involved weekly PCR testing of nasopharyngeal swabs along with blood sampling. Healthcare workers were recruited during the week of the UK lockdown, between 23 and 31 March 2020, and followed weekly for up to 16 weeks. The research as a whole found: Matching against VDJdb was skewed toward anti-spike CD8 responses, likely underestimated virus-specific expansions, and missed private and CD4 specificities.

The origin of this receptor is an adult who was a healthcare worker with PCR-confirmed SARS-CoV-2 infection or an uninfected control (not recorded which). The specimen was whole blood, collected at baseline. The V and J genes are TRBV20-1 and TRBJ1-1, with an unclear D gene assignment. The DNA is TGCAGTGCTATCCGGACGGGGAACACTGAAGCTTTCTTT. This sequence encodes CSAIRTGNTEAFF.